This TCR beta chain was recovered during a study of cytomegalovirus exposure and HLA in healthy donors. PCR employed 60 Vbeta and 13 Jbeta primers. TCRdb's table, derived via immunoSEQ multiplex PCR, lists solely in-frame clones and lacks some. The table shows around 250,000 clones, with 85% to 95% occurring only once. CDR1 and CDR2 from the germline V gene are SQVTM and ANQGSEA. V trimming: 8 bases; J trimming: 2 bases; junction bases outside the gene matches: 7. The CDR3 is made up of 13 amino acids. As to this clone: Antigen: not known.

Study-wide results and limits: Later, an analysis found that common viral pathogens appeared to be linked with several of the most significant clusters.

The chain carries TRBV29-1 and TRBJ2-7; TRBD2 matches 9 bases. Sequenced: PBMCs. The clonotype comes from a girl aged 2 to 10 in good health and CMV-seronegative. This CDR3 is CSFRLAETYEQYF. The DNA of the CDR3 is TGCAGCTTCCGACTAGCGGAGACCTACGAGCAGTACTTC.